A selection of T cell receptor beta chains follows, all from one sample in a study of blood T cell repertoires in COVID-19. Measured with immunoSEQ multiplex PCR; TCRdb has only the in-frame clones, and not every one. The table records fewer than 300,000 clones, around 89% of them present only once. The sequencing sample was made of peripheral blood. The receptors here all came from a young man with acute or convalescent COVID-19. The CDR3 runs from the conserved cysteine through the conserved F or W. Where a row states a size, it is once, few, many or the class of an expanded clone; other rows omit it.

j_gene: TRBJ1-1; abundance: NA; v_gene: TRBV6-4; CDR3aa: CASSDGRSGDEAFF
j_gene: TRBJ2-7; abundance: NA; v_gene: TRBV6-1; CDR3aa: CASSEVGTGSYEQYF
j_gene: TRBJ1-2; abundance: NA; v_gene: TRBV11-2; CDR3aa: CASSLLTGDYGYTF
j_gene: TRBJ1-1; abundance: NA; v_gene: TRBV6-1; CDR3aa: CASSEAATPGRKAFF
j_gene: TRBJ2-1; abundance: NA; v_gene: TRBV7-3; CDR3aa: CASSLNSGGIGEQFF
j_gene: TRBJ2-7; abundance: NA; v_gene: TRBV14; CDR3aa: CASSPLGQGIYEQYF
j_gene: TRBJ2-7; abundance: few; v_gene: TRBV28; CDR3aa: CASSSPGQTYEQYF
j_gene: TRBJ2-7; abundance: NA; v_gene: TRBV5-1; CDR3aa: CASSLDRVGEQYF
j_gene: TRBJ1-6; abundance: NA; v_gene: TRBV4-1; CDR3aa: CASSQKSGTGGSPNNSPLHF
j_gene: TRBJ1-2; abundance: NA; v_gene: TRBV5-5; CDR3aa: CASSSKQVQGTMYGYTF
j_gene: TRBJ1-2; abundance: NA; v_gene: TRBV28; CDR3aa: CASTTTPTKRVYGYTF
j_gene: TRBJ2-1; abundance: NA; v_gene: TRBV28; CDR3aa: CASTNSGTAISYNEQFF
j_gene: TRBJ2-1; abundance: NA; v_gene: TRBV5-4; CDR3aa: CASSYGLAGATEQFF
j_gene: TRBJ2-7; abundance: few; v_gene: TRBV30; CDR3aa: CAWSVRLVGEQYF
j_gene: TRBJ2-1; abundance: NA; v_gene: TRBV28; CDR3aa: CASSGLAVGNEQFF
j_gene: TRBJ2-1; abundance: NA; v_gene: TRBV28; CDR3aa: CASRLGTRGMGVSYNEQFF
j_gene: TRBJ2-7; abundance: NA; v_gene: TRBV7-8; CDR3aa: CASSRAGTGVNEQYF
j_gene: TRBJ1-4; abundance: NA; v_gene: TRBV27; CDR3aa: CASRGGASEKLFF
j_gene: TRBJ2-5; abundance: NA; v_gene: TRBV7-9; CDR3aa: CASSRGQQETQYF
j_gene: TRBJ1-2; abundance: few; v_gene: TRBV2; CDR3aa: CASNNFPGQGGLGYTF
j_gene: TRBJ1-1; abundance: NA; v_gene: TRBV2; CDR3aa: CASNYRLNTEAFF
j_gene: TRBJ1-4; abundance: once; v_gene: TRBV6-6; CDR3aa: CASSRYIIGTGSEKLFF
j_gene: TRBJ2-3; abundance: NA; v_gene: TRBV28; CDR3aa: CATTGTPSDTQYF
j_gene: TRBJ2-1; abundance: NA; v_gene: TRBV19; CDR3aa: CASRTSGNSYNEQFF
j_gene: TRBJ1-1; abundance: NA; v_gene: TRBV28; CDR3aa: CASKLRAGAEAFF
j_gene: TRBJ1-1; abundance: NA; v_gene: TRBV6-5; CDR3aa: CASNPSRGTEAFF
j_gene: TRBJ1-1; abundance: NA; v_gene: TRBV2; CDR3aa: CASTGQGLEAFF
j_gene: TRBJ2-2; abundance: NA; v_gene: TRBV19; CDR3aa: CASSTGQANANTGELFF
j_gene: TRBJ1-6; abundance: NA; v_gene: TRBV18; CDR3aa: CASSLTGTGARSVRSPLHF
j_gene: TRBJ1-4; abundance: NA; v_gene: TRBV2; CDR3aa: CASTTQGGPNEKLFF